These T cell receptor beta chains were read from a single sample in a study of T cells in Graves' hyperthyroidism and ophthalmopathy. MiXCR, applied by TCRdb to the multiplex PCR reads, yields one record per CDR3 protein. The table has almost 600,000 distinct CDR3 sequences, more than 45% seen once; the top ten hold about 8.3%. Sequencing was performed on peripheral blood or thyroid tissue (not recorded which). The receptors derive from a woman aged 18-29 years with Graves' hyperthyroidism. Both conserved end residues are part of each CDR3. Each record gives: CDR3 protein, CDR3 DNA, D gene, V gene, clone size, CDR3 length, J gene. D genes are given only for firm matches. Clone size is not always given. Where it is, it says once, few, many or a class for expanded clones.

CASRLSVHPQYF,TGTGCCAGCAGGCTGTCGGTTCACCCTCAGTACTTC,NA,TRBV12-3/TRBV12-4,NA,12,TRBJ2-7
CASSPGQPDYGYTF,TGCGCCAGCAGCCCGGGACAGCCGGACTATGGCTACACCTTC,TRBD1,TRBV5-1,many,14,TRBJ1-2
CASNLQGRQSGGYTF,TGCGCCAGCAATTTACAGGGGAGGCAGTCTGGTGGCTACACCTTC,TRBD1,TRBV10-1,many,15,TRBJ1-2
CASSETGLYEQYF,TGTGCCAGCTCGGAGACAGGGCTATACGAGCAGTACTTC,TRBD1,TRBV9,NA,13,TRBJ2-7
CASRPHRDQPQHF,TGTGCCAGTAGACCCCACAGGGATCAGCCCCAGCATTTT,NA,TRBV19,many,13,TRBJ1-5
CASSQDGAGQPQHF,TGTGCCAGCAGCCAAGACGGGGCGGGTCAGCCCCAGCATTTT,NA,TRBV3-1,few,14,TRBJ1-5
CANSFGQGYSPLHF,TGTGCCAACAGTTTTGGACAGGGTTATTCACCCCTCCACTTT,TRBD1,TRBV12-3/TRBV12-4,NA,14,TRBJ1-6
CASSGTGVGDTQYF,TGTGCCAGCAGTGGGACAGGGGTGGGAGATACGCAGTATTTT,TRBD1,TRBV2,few,14,TRBJ2-3
CASSSGRTYNEQFF,TGTGCCAGCAGCTCGGGGCGTACCTACAATGAGCAGTTCTTC,NA,TRBV7-9,few,14,TRBJ2-1
CAISEIPGELFF,TGTGCCATCAGTGAAATTCCCGGGGAGCTGTTTTTT,NA,TRBV10-3,NA,12,TRBJ2-2
CASNQGGGSGELFF,TGCGCCAGCAACCAAGGGGGGGGGTCCGGGGAGCTGTTTTTT,NA,TRBV4-1,once,14,TRBJ2-2
CSVERDSSYEQYF,TGCAGCGTAGAACGGGACTCCTCCTACGAGCAGTACTTC,NA,TRBV29-1,NA,13,TRBJ2-7
CSASSGLAGHSSNQPQHF,TGCAGTGCTAGCTCCGGGCTAGCGGGACACTCTAGCAATCAGCCCCAGCATTTT,NA,TRBV20-1,NA,18,TRBJ1-5
CATSTGGGEELF,TGTGCCACCAGCACCGGGGGAGGCGAGGAATTATTC,NA,TRBV15,NA,12,TRBJ2-7
CASSDRALQETQYF,TGTGCCAGCAGCGACAGGGCCCTTCAAGAGACCCAGTACTTC,TRBD1,TRBV7-9,NA,14,TRBJ2-5
CASTRGSTDTQYF,TGTGCCAGCACGAGAGGGAGCACAGATACGCAGTATTTT,NA,TRBV12-3/TRBV12-4,few,13,TRBJ2-3
CASSLFGSSYEQYF,TGTGCCAGCAGCCTTTTTGGCAGTAGCTACGAGCAGTACTTC,NA,TRBV14,many,14,TRBJ2-7
CASSETSPGATEQYF,TGTGCCAGCAGCGAGACTAGTCCGGGAGCTACCGAGCAGTACTTC,NA,TRBV7-3,NA,15,TRBJ2-7
CASSYGHRGGETQYF,TGTGCCAGCAGTTACGGTCACAGGGGCGGGGAGACCCAGTACTTC,TRBD1,TRBV6-5,NA,15,TRBJ2-5
CASSSRGGTGKDEAFF,TGTGCCAGCAGCTCAAGGGGCGGGACAGGAAAGGATGAAGCTTTCTTT,TRBD1,TRBV7-3,many,16,TRBJ1-1
CASSFLRDSLAAYEQYF,TGTGCCAGCAGTTTCCTCCGGGATTCCCTTGCGGCCTACGAGCAGTACTTC,NA,TRBV2,many,17,TRBJ2-7
CSARLFKALTYEQYF,TGCAGTGCTAGGCTCTTCAAGGCCCTTACCTACGAGCAGTACTTC,NA,TRBV20-1,many,15,TRBJ2-7
CASSLAGDNQPQHF,TGCGCCAGCAGCTTGGCAGGCGACAATCAGCCCCAGCATTTT,NA,TRBV5-1,many,14,TRBJ1-5
CASSFSQGSYEQYF,TGTGCCAGCAGTTTCTCACAGGGGTCCTACGAGCAGTACTTC,TRBD1,TRBV12-3/TRBV12-4,many,14,TRBJ2-7
CASTVWAEDTEAFF,TGTGCCAGCACCGTTTGGGCCGAGGACACTGAAGCTTTCTTT,NA,TRBV12-3/TRBV12-4,many,14,TRBJ1-1
CSARASHRIYEQYF,TGCAGTGCTAGAGCGTCACACAGGATCTACGAGCAGTACTTC,NA,TRBV20-1,many,14,TRBJ2-7
CASSYSRGLGYGYTF,TGTGCCAGCAGTTACTCCCGGGGGCTAGGCTATGGCTACACCTTC,NA,TRBV6-5,NA,15,TRBJ1-2
CASSLREPQHF,TGTGCCAGCAGTTTACGGGAGCCCCAGCATTTT,NA,TRBV12-3/TRBV12-4,NA,11,TRBJ1-5
CSVEAGGAREQFF,TGCAGCGTTGAAGCGGGAGGGGCCCGCGAGCAGTTCTTC,TRBD2,TRBV29-1,few,13,TRBJ2-1
CASSQEETGGEQYF,TGCGCCAGCAGCCAAGAGGAAACAGGGGGCGAGCAGTACTTC,TRBD1,TRBV4-1,many,14,TRBJ2-7
CSAPPGGTTDTQYF,TGCAGTGCTCCCCCTGGGGGAACCACAGATACGCAGTATTTT,NA,TRBV20-1,NA,14,TRBJ2-3
CATSSGGDRPSPLHF,TGTGCCACCAGCAGTGGGGGGGACAGGCCTTCACCCCTCCACTTT,TRBD1,TRBV15,NA,15,TRBJ1-6
CSVEDRSSGNTIYF,TGCAGCGTCGAGGACAGGTCCTCTGGAAACACCATATATTTT,TRBD1,TRBV29-1,NA,14,TRBJ1-3
CASSLSPTGELFF,TGTGCCAGCAGCTTGTCGCCTACCGGGGAGCTGTTTTTT,NA,TRBV27,many,13,TRBJ2-2
CASSSRAPGGELFF,TGTGCCAGCAGCTCACGGGCCCCAGGCGGAGAGCTGTTTTTT,NA,TRBV9,many,14,TRBJ2-2
CASSLTGQGDTIYF,TGTGCCAGCAGTTTAACGGGACAGGGGGACACCATATATTTT,TRBD1,TRBV7-2,NA,14,TRBJ1-3
CSVPRGTTAEAFF,TGCAGCGTCCCGCGGGGGACTACGGCTGAAGCTTTCTTT,NA,TRBV29-1,NA,13,TRBJ1-1